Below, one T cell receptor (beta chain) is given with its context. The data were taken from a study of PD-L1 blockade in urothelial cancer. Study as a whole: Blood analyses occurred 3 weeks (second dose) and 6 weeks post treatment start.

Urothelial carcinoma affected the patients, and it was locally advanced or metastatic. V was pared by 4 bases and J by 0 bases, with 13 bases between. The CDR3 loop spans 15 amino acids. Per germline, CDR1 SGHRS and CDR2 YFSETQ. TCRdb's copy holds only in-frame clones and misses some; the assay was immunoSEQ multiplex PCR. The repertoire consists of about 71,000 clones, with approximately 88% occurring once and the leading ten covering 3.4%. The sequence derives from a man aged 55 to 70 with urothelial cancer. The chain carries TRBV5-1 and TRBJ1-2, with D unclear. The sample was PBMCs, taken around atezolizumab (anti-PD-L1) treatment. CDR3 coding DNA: TGCGCCAGCAGCCCACCCGAGGAGACTAACTATGGCTACACCTTC. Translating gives CASSPPEETNYGYTF. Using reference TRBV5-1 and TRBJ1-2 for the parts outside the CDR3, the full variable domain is KAGVTQTPRYLIKTRGQQVTLSCSPISGHRSVSWYQQTPGQGLQFLFEYFSETQRNKGNFPGRFSGRQFSNSRSEMNVSTLELGDSALYLCASSPPEETNYGYTFGSGTRLTVV.